This T cell receptor beta chain is from a study of early T cells in non-severe SARS-CoV-2 infection. Overall study context: Sequencing of bulk RNA from unsorted whole blood was done, without chain pairing.

V lost 4 bases and J 0 bases, leaving 10 bases between the germline ends. CDR1 is MNHEY and CDR2 is SVGAGI in the germline V gene. This CDR3 has 14 amino acids. MiXCR, run by TCRdb on the 5' RACE reads, gives a single entry per CDR3 protein. The sample shows about 28,000 distinct CDR3 sequences, roughly 4.6% of them seen only once. This clonotype has ten or more counts. This TCR was recovered from an adult who was a healthcare worker with PCR-confirmed SARS-CoV-2 infection or an uninfected control (not recorded which). The rearrangement links TRBV6-5 to TRBJ2-7, with D perhaps matching TRBD1 (6 bases). This material consisted of whole blood, taken at baseline. Here the CDR3 reads CASSSTGSSYEQYF. Here the CDR3 DNA reads TGTGCCAGCAGTTCTACAGGGAGCTCCTACGAGCAGTACTTC.